Reported below is one T cell receptor (beta chain). Clones were read by immunoSEQ multiplex PCR, and TCRdb kept only the in-frame ones, dropping some. The sample carries more than 95,000 clones, about 89% recorded once. This sample was taken from a study of blood T cell repertoires in COVID-19. Germline V gene sequence: CDR1 LNHDA, CDR2 SQIVND (reference sequence). The length of the CDR3 is 14 residues. V lost 6 bases and J lost 1, with 12 bases in between. The chain recombines TRBV19 with TRBJ1-1; tentatively, D is TRBD1 (5 bases). This TCR derives from a human donor in a cohort sampled during active COVID-19. The material sequenced was peripheral blood. The DNA for the CDR3 is TGTGCCAGTAGAATTAAGGGGCCGAACACTGAAGCTTTCTTT. Amino acids: CASRIKGPNTEAFF.